One and the same sample provided the 10 T cell receptor beta chains below, sequenced in a study of shared T cell receptors in the human thymus. Profiled with immunoSEQ multiplex PCR; TCRdb holds only in-frame clones, not every one. This repertoire shows hundreds of thousands of clones, approximately 83% found once; its top ten account for roughly 0.01%. This sample also appeared in a second study, on human thymus T cells.

Sample: thymocytes. These receptors were collected from a girl under three years old with a congenital heart defect.

This clone has a handful of counts. This chain connects TRBV15 to TRBJ1-4, with 8 bases matching TRBD1. Germline V gene data show CDR1 as LNHNV and CDR2 as YYDKDF (reference sequence). After removal of 1 base from V and 2 bases from J, the junction contained 3 bases not matched to a gene. This CDR3 contains 16 residues. The CDR3 sequence is CATSRAAGGTNEKLFF. In DNA form, the CDR3 reads TGTGCCACCAGCAGAGCGGCAGGGGGCACTAATGAAAAACTGTTTTTT.

This clone turned up a few times. The V call is TRBV5-6, the J call TRBJ2-7; 8 nucleotides align to TRBD1. V lost 1 base, J lost 2 bases, and 14 bases stayed unmatched. This CDR3 is 18 amino acids long. CDR1 and CDR2 (germline): SGHDT, YYEEEE. The CDR3 loop reads CASSLPLQDRAGPYEQYF. The DNA of the CDR3 is TGTGCCAGCAGCTTGCCCTTACAGGACAGGGCTGGGCCCTACGAGCAGTACTTC. The complete variable domain, with remaining parts taken from reference TRBV5-6 and TRBJ2-7, reads DAGVTQSPTHLIKTRGQQVTLRCSPKSGHDTVSWYQQALGQGPQFIFQYYEEEERQRGNFPDRFSGHQFPNYSSELNVNALLLGDSALYLCASSLPLQDRAGPYEQYFGPGTRLTVT.

This chain joins TRBV6-5 and TRBJ1-1, with 7 bases identical to TRBD1. This CDR3 region has 14 residues. V shed 7 bases, J shed 3 bases, and the junction held 8 bases outside the gene matches. CDR1 and CDR2 (germline): MNHEY, SVGAGI. The CDR3 sequence: CASNPGGAYTEAFF. In nucleotides, the CDR3 is TGTGCCAGCAACCCAGGGGGTGCGTACACTGAAGCTTTCTTT.

This clone was detected a few times. The CDR3: CASSPGQANTEAFF. The CDR3, as DNA: TGTGCCAGCAGCCCGGGACAGGCGAACACTGAAGCTTTCTTT. The chain is built from TRBV5-6 and TRBJ1-1, with TRBD1 matching over 8 bases. This CDR3 is built from 14 residues. V shed 4 bases and J 1 base; nucleotides not matched to a gene: 3. CDR1 and CDR2 from the germline V gene are SGHDT and YYEEEE.

The chain employs TRBV7-3 and TRBJ2-1; 7 nucleotides match TRBD1. V shed 4 bases and J 3 bases; nucleotides not matched to a gene: 6. The CDR3 sequence is 15 residues long. Germline V lookup: CDR1 SGHTA, CDR2 FQGTGA. The CDR3 bases are TGTGCCAGCAGCTCCATCAGGGACAGCTACAATGAGCAGTTCTTC. Translating gives CASSSIRDSYNEQFF. The variable domain in full, completed from reference TRBV7-3 and TRBJ2-1, reads GAGVSQTPSNKVTEKGKYVELRCDPISGHTALYWYRQSLGQGPEFLIYFQGTGAADDSGLPNDRFFAVRPEGSVSTLKIQRTERGDSAVYLCASSSIRDSYNEQFFGPGTRLTVL.

V usage is TRBV4-1 and J usage is TRBJ2-5, with D possibly TRBD2 on 5 matching bases. Trimming stripped 6 bases from V and 5 bases from J, with 16 bases between. Germline V lookup: CDR1 MGHRA, CDR2 YSYEKL. CDR3 length equals 14 residues. This chain's CDR3 is CASREGPWEETQYF. For the CDR3, the DNA is TGCGCCAGCAGAGAGGGTCCCTGGGAGGAGACCCAGTACTTC.

The gene calls are TRBV5-1 and TRBJ1-2, with D maybe TRBD1 (5 bases). This CDR3 spans 15 amino acids. Germline assignment: CDR1 SGHRS and CDR2 YFSETQ. V was cut by 4 bases and J by 8 bases, with 21 bases left in between. In DNA, the CDR3 is TGCGCCAGCAGCCCTAGGGGATTTGTGGGTGCCGGCTACACCTTC. Protein: CASSPRGFVGAGYTF. The full variable domain, completed using reference TRBV5-1 and TRBJ1-2, is KAGVTQTPRYLIKTRGQQVTLSCSPISGHRSVSWYQQTPGQGLQFLFEYFSETQRNKGNFPGRFSGRQFSNSRSEMNVSTLELGDSALYLCASSPRGFVGAGYTFGSGTRLTVV.

The V gene is TRBV5-4, the J gene TRBJ1-2; 9 nucleotides match TRBD1. Germline assignment: CDR1 SGHNT and CDR2 YYREEE (reference sequence). The CDR3 is 16 amino acids. J gave up 3 bases and V 4 bases, and 10 bases lay outside the gene matches. CDR3 nucleotide sequence: TGTGCCAGCAGCCCGATGGACAGGGGATTTGACTATGGCTACACCTTC. Protein: CASSPMDRGFDYGYTF.

In this sample, this clone turned up a few times. This chain joins TRBV5-1 and TRBJ2-7; TRBD2 is a possible D gene (6 bases). CDR3 length: 15 residues. Germline CDR1 SGHRS, CDR2 YFSETQ. Trimming shortened V by 4 bases and J by 5 bases, and 19 bases separated the two germline ends. Written as DNA, the CDR3 is TGCGCCAGCAGCCCCACCGCGGGACGCCACCACGAGCAGTACTTC. It codes for CASSPTAGRHHEQYF.

The rearrangement links TRBV6-1 to TRBJ1-2; 7 positions agree with TRBD1. Per germline, CDR1 MNHNS and CDR2 SASEGT. The CDR3 totals 15 residues. V lost 2 bases and J lost 2; bases outside the gene matches: 5. The CDR3 nucleotides read TGTGCCAGCAGTGAATCGGGACAGACCAACTATGGCTACACCTTC. This sequence encodes CASSESGQTNYGYTF.